This TCR beta chain was identified during a study of blood T cell repertoires in COVID-19. Study information: The cDNA or gDNA used as material had been derived from T cells, B-cell-depleted T cells, or PBMCs.

Cohorts were assigned according to the clinical history that participants reported. The ends lost 4 bases at V and 0 bases at J; junction bases unmatched: 8. Germline values: CDR1 SGHDT, CDR2 YYEEEE. This CDR3 has 16 residues. The assay was immunoSEQ multiplex PCR, and TCRdb's table has in-frame clones only and misses some. The data contain 470,000 or so clones, roughly nine tenths of them singletons. The clonotype was recovered from a woman younger than 30 with acute COVID-19. Source material: PBMCs or T cells enriched from blood (not recorded which). The rearrangement links TRBV5-6 to TRBJ2-7; 9 bases fit TRBD1. The CDR3 sequence: CASSRRQGGLSYEQYF. The CDR3 region has the DNA TGTGCCAGCAGCCGAAGACAGGGGGGACTCTCCTACGAGCAGTACTTC.